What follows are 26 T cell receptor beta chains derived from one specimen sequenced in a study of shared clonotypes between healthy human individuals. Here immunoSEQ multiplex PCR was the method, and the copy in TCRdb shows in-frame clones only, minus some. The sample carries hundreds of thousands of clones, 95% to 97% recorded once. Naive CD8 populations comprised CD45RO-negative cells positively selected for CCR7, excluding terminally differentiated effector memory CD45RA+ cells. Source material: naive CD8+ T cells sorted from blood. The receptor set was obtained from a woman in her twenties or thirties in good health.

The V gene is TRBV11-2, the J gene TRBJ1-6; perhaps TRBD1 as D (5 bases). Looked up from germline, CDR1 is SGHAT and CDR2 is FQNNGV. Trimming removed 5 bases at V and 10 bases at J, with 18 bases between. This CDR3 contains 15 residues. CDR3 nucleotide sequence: TGTGCCAGCAGCGATTTCGGAGGGGAGGAATCACCCCTCCACTTT. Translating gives CASSDFGGEESPLHF.

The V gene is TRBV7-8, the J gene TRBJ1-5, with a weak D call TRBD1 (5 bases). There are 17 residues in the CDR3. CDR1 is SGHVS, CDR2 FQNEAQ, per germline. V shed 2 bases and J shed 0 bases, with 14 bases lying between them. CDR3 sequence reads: CASSLSYRRVSNQPQHF. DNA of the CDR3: TGTGCCAGCAGCTTATCCTACAGGAGGGTTAGCAATCAGCCCCAGCATTTT.

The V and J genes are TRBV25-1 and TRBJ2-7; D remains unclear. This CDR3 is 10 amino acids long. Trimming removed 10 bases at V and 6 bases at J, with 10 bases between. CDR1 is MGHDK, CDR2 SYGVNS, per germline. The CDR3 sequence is CATQLFEQYF. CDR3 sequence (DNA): TGTGCCACCCAGTTATTCGAGCAGTACTTC.

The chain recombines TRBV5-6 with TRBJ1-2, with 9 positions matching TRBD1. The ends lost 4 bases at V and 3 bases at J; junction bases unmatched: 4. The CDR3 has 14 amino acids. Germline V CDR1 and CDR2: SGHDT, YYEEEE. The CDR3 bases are TGTGCCAGCAGCGCCGGACAGGGGTACTATGGCTACACCTTC. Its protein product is CASSAGQGYYGYTF.

CDR3 region: CASSPGTETEAFF. The CDR3 DNA reads as TGTGCCAGCAGTCCGGGGACAGAGACTGAAGCTTTCTTT. V and J are TRBV28 and TRBJ1-1, with 7 nucleotides matching TRBD1. The V segment lost 5 bases and the J segment 5 bases; nucleotides outside the gene matches: 5. The germline V gene encodes CDR1 MDHEN and CDR2 SYDVKM. CDR3 length: 13 amino acids.

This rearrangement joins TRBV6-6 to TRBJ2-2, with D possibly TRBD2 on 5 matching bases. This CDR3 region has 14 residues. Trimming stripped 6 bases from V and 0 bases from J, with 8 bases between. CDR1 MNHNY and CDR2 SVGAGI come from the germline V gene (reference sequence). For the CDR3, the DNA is TGTGCCAGCAGGACCGGGACGAACACCGGGGAGCTGTTTTTT. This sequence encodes CASRTGTNTGELFF.

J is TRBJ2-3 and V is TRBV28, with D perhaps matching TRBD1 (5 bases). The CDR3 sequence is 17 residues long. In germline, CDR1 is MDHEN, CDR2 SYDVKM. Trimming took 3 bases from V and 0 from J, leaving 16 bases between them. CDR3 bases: TGTGCCAGCAGTTTCAGTCGACAGTCCTTTAGCACAGATACGCAGTATTTT. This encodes CASSFSRQSFSTDTQYF.

The CDR3 DNA follows: TGTGCCAGCAGCGTGGCCGCGGGACGCCGGGGCACAGATACGCAGTATTTT. Translated: CASSVAAGRRGTDTQYF. This rearrangement joins TRBV5-8 to TRBJ2-3; the D gene is possibly TRBD2 (6 bases). The CDR3 has 17 residues. Germline CDR1 and CDR2: SGHTS and YDEGEE. V was trimmed by 4 bases and J by 1 base, leaving 19 bases between them.

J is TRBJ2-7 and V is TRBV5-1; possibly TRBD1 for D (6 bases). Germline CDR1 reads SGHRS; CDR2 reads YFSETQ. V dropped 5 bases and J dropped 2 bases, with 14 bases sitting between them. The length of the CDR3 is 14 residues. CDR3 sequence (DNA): TGCGCCAGCAGTTCCTCGGACAGCCCCTACGAGCAGTACTTC. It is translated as CASSSSDSPYEQYF. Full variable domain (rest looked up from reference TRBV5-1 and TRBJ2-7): KAGVTQTPRYLIKTRGQQVTLSCSPISGHRSVSWYQQTPGQGLQFLFEYFSETQRNKGNFPGRFSGRQFSNSRSEMNVSTLELGDSALYLCASSSSDSPYEQYFGPGTRLTVT.

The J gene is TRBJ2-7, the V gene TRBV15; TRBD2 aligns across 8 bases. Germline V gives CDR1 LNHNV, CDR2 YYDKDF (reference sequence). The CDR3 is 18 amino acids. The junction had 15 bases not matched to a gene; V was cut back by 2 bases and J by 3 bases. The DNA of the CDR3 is TGTGCCACCAGCAGATTACCCCCTGCGGGAGGACCCCACTACGAGCAGTACTTC. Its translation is CATSRLPPAGGPHYEQYF.

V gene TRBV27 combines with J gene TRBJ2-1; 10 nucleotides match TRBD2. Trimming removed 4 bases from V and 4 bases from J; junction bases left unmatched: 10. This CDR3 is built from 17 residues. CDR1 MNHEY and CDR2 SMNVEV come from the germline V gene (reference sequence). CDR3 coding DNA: TGTGCCAGCAGTTCCTATAGCGGGAGGATATCTTACAATGAGCAGTTCTTC. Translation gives CASSSYSGRISYNEQFF.

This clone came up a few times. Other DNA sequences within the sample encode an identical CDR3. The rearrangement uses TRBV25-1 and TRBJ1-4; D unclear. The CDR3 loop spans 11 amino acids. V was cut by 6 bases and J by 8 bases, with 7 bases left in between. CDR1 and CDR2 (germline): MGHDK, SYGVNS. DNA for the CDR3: TGTGCCAGCAGCTACGGGGAAAAACTGTTTTTT. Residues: CASSYGEKLFF.

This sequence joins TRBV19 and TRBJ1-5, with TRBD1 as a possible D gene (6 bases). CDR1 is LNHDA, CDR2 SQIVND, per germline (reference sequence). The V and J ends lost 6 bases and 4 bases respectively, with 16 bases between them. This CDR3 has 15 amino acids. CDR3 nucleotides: TGTGCCAGTAGGGGCTGGACAGTCTTTAATCAGCCCCAGCATTTT. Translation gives CASRGWTVFNQPQHF.

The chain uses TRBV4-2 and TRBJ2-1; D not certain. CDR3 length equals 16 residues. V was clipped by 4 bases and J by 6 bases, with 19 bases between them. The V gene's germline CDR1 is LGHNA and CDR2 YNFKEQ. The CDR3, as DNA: TGTGCCAGCAGCCTCCCGGGCCAGTTGACGGGCAATGAGCAGTTCTTC. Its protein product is CASSLPGQLTGNEQFF.

The CDR3 DNA reads TGCGCCAGCAGCTTGGGGACTAGCGGGAGGGCCTATGAGCAGTTCTTC. Its translation is CASSLGTSGRAYEQFF. V is TRBV5-1 and J is TRBJ2-1, with 15 bases aligning to TRBD2. With 0 bases clipped from V and 8 bases from J, the junction kept 3 bases outside the gene matches. CDR1 is SGHRS and CDR2 is YFSETQ in the germline V gene. The CDR3 consists of 16 residues.

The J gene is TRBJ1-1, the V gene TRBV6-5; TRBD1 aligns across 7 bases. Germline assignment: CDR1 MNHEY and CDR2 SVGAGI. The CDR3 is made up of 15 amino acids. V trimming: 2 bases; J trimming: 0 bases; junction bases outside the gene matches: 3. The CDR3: CASSYRQGLNTEAFF. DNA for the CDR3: TGTGCCAGCAGTTACCGACAGGGTTTGAACACTGAAGCTTTCTTT.

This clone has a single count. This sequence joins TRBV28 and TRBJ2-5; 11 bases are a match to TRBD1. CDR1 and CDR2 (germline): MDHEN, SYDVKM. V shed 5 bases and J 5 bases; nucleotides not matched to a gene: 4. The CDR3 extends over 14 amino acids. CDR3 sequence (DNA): TGTGCCAGCAGTGGACAGGGGGCCCTGGAGACCCAGTACTTC. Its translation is CASSGQGALETQYF.

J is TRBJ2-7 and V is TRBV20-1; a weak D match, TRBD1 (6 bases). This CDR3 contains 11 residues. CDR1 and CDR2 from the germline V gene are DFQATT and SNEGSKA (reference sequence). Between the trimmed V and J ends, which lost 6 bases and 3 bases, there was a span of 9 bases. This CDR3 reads CSATTGYEQYF. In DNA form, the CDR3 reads TGCAGTGCCACGACAGGCTACGAGCAGTACTTC.

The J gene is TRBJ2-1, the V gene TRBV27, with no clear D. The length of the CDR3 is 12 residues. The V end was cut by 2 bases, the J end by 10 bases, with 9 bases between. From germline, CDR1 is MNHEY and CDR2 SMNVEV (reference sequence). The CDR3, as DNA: TGTGCCAGCAGTTTACCGAAGAGGGAGCAGTTCTTC. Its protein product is CASSLPKREQFF.

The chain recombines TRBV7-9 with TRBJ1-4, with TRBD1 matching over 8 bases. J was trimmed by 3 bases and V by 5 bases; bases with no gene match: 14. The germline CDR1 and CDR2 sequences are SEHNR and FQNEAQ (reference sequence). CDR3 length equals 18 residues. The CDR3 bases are TGTGCCAGCAGCGCAGGGGGCTGGGGTGGGATAGCTAATGAAAAACTGTTTTTT. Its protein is CASSAGGWGGIANEKLFF.

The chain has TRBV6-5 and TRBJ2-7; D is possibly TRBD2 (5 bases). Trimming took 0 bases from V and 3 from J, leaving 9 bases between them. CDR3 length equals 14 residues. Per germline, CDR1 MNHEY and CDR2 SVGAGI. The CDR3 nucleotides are TGTGCCAGCAGTTACTCGGAGACTAACTACGAGCAGTACTTC. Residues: CASSYSETNYEQYF.

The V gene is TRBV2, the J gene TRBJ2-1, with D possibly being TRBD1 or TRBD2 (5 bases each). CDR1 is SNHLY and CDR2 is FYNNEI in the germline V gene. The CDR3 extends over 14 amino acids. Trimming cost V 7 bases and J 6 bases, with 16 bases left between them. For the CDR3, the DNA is TGTGCCAGCAACGAGGGGCGGTGGGGCAATGAGCAGTTCTTC. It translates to CASNEGRWGNEQFF.

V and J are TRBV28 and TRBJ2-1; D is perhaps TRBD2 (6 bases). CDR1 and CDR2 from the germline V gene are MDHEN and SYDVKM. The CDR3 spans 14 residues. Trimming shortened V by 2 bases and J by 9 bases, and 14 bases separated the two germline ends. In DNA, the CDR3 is TGTGCCAGCAGTTTACGGGGATGGGGAGGTGAGCAGTTCTTC. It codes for CASSLRGWGGEQFF.

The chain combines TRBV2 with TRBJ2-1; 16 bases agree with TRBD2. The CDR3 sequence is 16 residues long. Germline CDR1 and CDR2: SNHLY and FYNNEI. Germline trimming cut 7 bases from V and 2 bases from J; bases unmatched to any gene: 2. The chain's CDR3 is CASKGLAGGTYNEQFF. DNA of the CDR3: TGTGCCAGCAAGGGACTAGCGGGAGGGACCTACAATGAGCAGTTCTTC.

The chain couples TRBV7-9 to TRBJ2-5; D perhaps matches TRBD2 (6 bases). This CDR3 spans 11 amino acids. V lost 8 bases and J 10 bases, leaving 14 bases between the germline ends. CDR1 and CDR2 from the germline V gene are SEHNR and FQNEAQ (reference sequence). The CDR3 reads CASRDWEDQYF. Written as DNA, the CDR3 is TGTGCCAGCCGGGACTGGGAGGACCAGTACTTC.

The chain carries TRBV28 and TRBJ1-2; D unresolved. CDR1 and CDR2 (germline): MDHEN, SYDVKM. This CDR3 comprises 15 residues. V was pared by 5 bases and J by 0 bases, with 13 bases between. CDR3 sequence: CASSPILAANYGYTF. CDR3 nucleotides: TGTGCCAGCAGTCCGATTCTTGCAGCTAACTATGGCTACACCTTC.